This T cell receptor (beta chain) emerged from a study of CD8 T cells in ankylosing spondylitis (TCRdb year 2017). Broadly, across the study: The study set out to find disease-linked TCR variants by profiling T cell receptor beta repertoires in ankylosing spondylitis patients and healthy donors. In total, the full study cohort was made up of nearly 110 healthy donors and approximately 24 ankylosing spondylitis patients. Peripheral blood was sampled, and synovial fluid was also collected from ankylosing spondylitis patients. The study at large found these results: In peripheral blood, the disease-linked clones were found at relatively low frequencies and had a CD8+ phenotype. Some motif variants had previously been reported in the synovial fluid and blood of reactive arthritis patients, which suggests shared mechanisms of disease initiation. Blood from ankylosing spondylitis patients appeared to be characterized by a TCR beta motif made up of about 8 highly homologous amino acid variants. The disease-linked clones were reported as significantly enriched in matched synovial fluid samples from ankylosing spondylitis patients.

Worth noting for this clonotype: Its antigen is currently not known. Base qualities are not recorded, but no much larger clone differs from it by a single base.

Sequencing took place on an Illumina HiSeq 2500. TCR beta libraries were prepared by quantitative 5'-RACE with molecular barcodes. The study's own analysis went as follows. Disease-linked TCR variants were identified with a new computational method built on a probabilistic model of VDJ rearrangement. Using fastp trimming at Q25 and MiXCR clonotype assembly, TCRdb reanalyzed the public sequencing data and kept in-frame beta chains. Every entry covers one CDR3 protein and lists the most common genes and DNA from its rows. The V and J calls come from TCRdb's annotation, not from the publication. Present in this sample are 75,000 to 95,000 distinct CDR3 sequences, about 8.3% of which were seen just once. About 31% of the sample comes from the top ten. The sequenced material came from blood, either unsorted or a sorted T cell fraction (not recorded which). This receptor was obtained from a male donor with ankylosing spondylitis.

The CDR3 region: CASSDRNQPQHF. The DNA sequence reads TGTGCCAGCAGTGACAGGAATCAGCCCCAGCATTTT. The rearrangement combines TRBV2 with TRBJ1-5; no D gene is confidently identified. The V and J ends are trimmed by 3 bases and 4 bases, leaving 4 bases between them. According to the germline V gene, CDR1 reads SNHLY and CDR2 reads FYNNEI. The cysteine opens and the phenylalanine closes a CDR3 of 12 amino acids. CDR3 DNA is the only sequence kept; it has 36 bases, read in frame from the first base.